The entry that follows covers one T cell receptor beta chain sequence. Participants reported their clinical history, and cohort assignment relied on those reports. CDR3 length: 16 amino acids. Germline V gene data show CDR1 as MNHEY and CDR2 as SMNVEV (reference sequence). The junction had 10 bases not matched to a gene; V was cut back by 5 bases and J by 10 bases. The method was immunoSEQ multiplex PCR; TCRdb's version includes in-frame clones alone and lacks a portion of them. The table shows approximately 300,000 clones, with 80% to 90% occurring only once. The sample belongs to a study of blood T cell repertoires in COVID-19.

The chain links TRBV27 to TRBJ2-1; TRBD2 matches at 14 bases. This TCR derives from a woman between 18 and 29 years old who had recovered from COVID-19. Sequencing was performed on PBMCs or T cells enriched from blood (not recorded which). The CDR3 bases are TGTGCCAGCAGTCCCGGGACTAGCGGGAGCAGGGAGGAGCAGTTCTTC. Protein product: CASSPGTSGSREEQFF.